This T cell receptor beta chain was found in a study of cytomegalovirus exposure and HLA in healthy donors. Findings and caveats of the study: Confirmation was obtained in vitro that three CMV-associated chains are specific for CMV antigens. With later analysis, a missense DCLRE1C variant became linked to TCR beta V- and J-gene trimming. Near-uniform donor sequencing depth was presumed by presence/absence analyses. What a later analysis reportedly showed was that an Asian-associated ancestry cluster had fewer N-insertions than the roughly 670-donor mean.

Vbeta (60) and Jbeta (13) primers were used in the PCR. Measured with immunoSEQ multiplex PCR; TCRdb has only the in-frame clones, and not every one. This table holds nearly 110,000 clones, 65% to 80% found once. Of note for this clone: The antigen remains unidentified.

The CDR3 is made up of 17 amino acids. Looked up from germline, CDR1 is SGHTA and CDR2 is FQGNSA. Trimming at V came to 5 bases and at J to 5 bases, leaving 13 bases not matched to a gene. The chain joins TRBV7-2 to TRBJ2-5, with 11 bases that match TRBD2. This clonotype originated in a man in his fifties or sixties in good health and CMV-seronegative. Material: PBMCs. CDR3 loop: CASSSLAGGGPLETQYF. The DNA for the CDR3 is TGTGCCAGCAGCAGCTTAGCGGGGGGGGGACCTCTGGAGACCCAGTACTTC.